Below, one T cell receptor (beta chain) is given with its context. The data stem from a study of blood T cell repertoires in COVID-19. At the level of the study: PBMCs, B-cell-depleted T cells, or T cells provided the cDNA or gDNA that made up the material.

Authors' methods: Reference gene primer amplification yielded estimated nucleated cell counts. Here immunoSEQ multiplex PCR was the method, and the copy in TCRdb shows in-frame clones only, minus some. The DNA was the basis for D and trimming; V, J and clone size are from that table. The table has about 150,000 clones, 79% seen once. The CDR3 has 15 residues. V was clipped by 1 base and J by 5 bases, with 12 bases between them. Looked up from germline, CDR1 is LNHNV and CDR2 is YYDKDF (reference sequence). The specimen was peripheral blood. The chain has TRBV15 and TRBJ2-1; a weak D match, TRBD1 (5 bases). The sequence derives from a man between 50 and 59 years old with active or convalescent COVID-19. DNA for the CDR3: TGTGCCACCAGCAGAGTTAGGTCCAGGGACAATGAGCAGTTCTTC. This translates into CATSRVRSRDNEQFF.